Following are 28 T cell receptor beta chains from one sample sequenced in a study of blood T cells in healthy people across ages. The authors ran a second PCR of about 6 to 12 cycles using a sample-barcoded 5' primer and a J-beta primer mix. TCRdb called the 5' RACE reads again in MiXCR, with one record for every CDR3 protein. The sample records about 1.1 million distinct CDR3 sequences, under 40% being singletons. Material: blood. All receptors come from a young man in good health.

V is TRBV20-1 and J is TRBJ1-1, with D possibly TRBD1 on 5 matching bases. The CDR3 is 19 amino acids. The V gene's germline CDR1 is DFQATT and CDR2 SNEGSKA (reference sequence). The V gene lost 2 bases and the J gene lost 2 bases, with 27 bases spanning the gap. CDR3 region: CSARRYAVGTRGENTEAFF. The CDR3 DNA reads as TGCAGTGCTAGAAGATATGCGGTAGGTACAAGAGGGGAAAACACTGAAGCTTTCTTT.

The CDR3 is CSVSGRNLDTEAFF. For the CDR3, the DNA is TGCAGCGTTTCGGGACGGAATCTGGACACTGAAGCTTTCTTT. The V gene is TRBV29-1, the J gene TRBJ1-1; D may be TRBD1 (5 bases). Germline CDR1 SQVTM, CDR2 ANQGSEA. V shed 5 bases and J shed 3 bases, with 16 bases lying between them. The CDR3 sequence is 14 residues long.

The V call is TRBV5-7, the J call TRBJ1-1, with D uncertain. TRBV5-7 is assigned to the ORF class and has an uncertain function. This CDR3 contains 13 residues. Trimming took 5 bases from V and 6 from J, leaving 14 bases between them. DNA of the CDR3: TGTGCCAGCAGTTACGACAAGGGCCCTGAAGCTTTCTTT. Its protein is CASSYDKGPEAFF.

Points on this clonotype: The germline gene is not matched at one end of the junction; a read error may be the cause. The gene calls are TRBV20-1 and TRBJ1-3; D is undetermined. CDR1 is DFQATT and CDR2 is SNEGSKA in the germline V gene (reference sequence). The length of the CDR3 is 13 residues. The CDR3 nucleotides read TGCAGTGCTAGAGACGGCTCTGGAAGCACCATATATTTT. Amino acids: CSARDGSGSTIYF.

Concerning this clonotype itself: A much more abundant neighbour one base away suggests this may be a read error. V and J are TRBV20-1 and TRBJ2-5; 14 bases line up with TRBD2. With 3 bases clipped from V and 11 bases from J, the junction kept 8 bases outside the gene matches. The CDR3 runs 14 residues. Germline loops: CDR1 DFQATT, CDR2 SNEGSKA (reference sequence). In DNA form, the CDR3 reads TGCAGTGCTAGGGGGACTAGCGGGGGTAATGAGCAGTACTTC. Translation gives CSARGTSGGNEQYF.

To note about this clonotype: Possible read error: a much larger clone is one base away. The chain has TRBV12-3 or TRBV12-4 and TRBJ2-1; 13 bases agree with TRBD2. V lost 4 bases, J lost 12 bases, and 9 bases stayed unmatched. The CDR3 is 15 amino acids. The CDR3 loop reads CASSSTSGGARAQFF. CDR3 in DNA: TGTGCCAGCAGTTCTACTAGCGGGGGGGCCCGGGCGCAGTTCTTC.

This clonotype has only a few counts. This rearrangement joins TRBV20-1 to TRBJ1-2; TRBD1 agrees at 7 bases. The CDR3 sequence is 13 residues long. The V and J ends lost 6 bases and 2 bases, in that order; junction bases with no gene match: 6. In germline, CDR1 is DFQATT, CDR2 SNEGSKA (reference sequence). CDR3 sequence (DNA): TGCAGTGCAACAACGACAGGGAACTATGGCTACACCTTC. This sequence encodes CSATTTGNYGYTF.

This CDR3 is CASSFSGPTGGRYNSPLHF. The CDR3 DNA reads as TGTGCCAGCAGTTTTAGCGGGCCGACAGGGGGCCGATATAATTCACCCCTCCACTTT. This chain joins TRBV27 and TRBJ1-6, with 10 bases aligning to TRBD1. Germline V CDR1 and CDR2: MNHEY, SMNVEV (reference sequence). This CDR3 has 19 amino acids. The junction had 12 bases not matched to a gene; V was cut back by 3 bases and J by 4 bases.

The count of this clonotype is one. V is TRBV2 and J is TRBJ2-3, with 8 bases fitting TRBD2. Looked up from germline, CDR1 is SNHLY and CDR2 is FYNNEI. V was pared by 5 bases and J by 4 bases, with 11 bases of the junction left unmatched. The CDR3 consists of 16 residues. The CDR3 reads CASSSRSGGPPDTQYF. The CDR3 DNA is TGTGCCAGCAGTTCTCGCTCGGGAGGGCCGCCAGATACGCAGTATTTT.

Worth noting for this clonotype: This sequence may be a read error, since a much larger clone differs from it by one base. This sequence joins TRBV29-1 and TRBJ2-6; D possibly corresponds to TRBD1 (5 bases). The CDR3 consists of 12 residues. Germline CDR1 SQVTM, CDR2 ANQGSEA. CDR3 in DNA: TGCAGCGCGCTCTCTGGGGCCGACGTCCTGACTTTC. Translation gives CSALSGADVLTF.

This clonotype was detected once. The chain couples TRBV5-4 to TRBJ1-5; D remains ambiguous. Trimming pared 5 bases from V and 7 bases from J, leaving 22 bases between. Germline V gene data show CDR1 as SGHNT and CDR2 as YYREEE (reference sequence). CDR3 length: 16 residues. This CDR3 is CASSWRVAVVNQPQHF. The CDR3 DNA reads TGTGCCAGCAGTTGGAGAGTGGCAGTCGTAAACCAGCCCCAGCATTTT.

The CDR3 sequence is CASSARATEAFF. The CDR3 coding sequence is TGTGCCAGCAGTGCCAGGGCCACTGAAGCTTTCTTT. V is TRBV12-3 or TRBV12-4 and J is TRBJ1-1; a weak D match, TRBD1 (5 bases). V gave up 5 bases and J gave up 4 bases, with 8 bases separating them. The CDR3 loop spans 12 amino acids.

The chain employs TRBV20-1 and TRBJ2-1, with 7 bases that match TRBD1. Germline loops: CDR1 DFQATT, CDR2 SNEGSKA (reference sequence). The CDR3 covers 14 residues. With V trimmed by 6 bases and J by 2 bases, 7 bases remained unmatched. DNA for the CDR3: TGCAGTGCCAGGGACAGTCGAACCTACAATGAGCAGTTCTTC. It translates to CSARDSRTYNEQFF.

V is TRBV7-2 and J is TRBJ1-4; D is undetermined. The CDR3 has 15 amino acids. V lost 5 bases and J 1 base, leaving 11 bases between the germline ends. CDR1 is SGHTA, CDR2 FQGNSA, per germline. In DNA form, the CDR3 reads TGTGCCAGCAGCCCAAGGGAGGGAACTAATGAAAAACTGTTTTTT. Its protein product is CASSPREGTNEKLFF.

This clonotype was picked up a small number of times. This chain uses TRBV20-1 with TRBJ1-1, with D uncertain. This CDR3 region has 13 residues. V dropped 4 bases and J dropped 1 base, with 10 bases sitting between them. Germline V gene data show CDR1 as DFQATT and CDR2 as SNEGSKA (reference sequence). The CDR3 DNA reads as TGCAGTGCTAAAAACCACTGGAACACTGAAGCTTTCTTT. Translated: CSAKNHWNTEAFF.

This clonotype came up a few times. V gene TRBV6-2 or TRBV6-3 combines with J gene TRBJ2-2; a possible D gene is TRBD2 (5 bases). Germline V gives CDR1 MNHEY, CDR2 SVGEGT. V was pared by 4 bases and J by 0 bases, with 12 bases between. The CDR3 spans 16 residues. The CDR3 nucleotides are TGTGCCAGCAGTTGGTCAGCGGCCACGAACACCGGGGAGCTGTTTTTT. Its protein product is CASSWSAATNTGELFF.

Only a few counts were recorded for this clonotype. The chain links TRBV12-3 or TRBV12-4 to TRBJ1-5; perhaps TRBD1 as D (5 bases). The CDR3 extends over 15 amino acids. The ends were cut back, 5 bases at V and 0 bases at J, with 11 bases in the middle. The chain's CDR3 is CASSHGGISNQPQHF. The CDR3 DNA follows: TGTGCCAGCAGTCACGGGGGAATTAGCAATCAGCCCCAGCATTTT.

The chain has TRBV20-1 and TRBJ2-2; 7 bases match TRBD1. Losses at the gene ends were 6 bases for V and 0 bases for J; bases not matched to a gene: 7. Germline-derived CDR1 and CDR2 are DFQATT and SNEGSKA (reference sequence). The CDR3 totals 15 residues. The CDR3 nucleotides read TGCAGTGCAAGCGCCGGGACAGCGAACACCGGGGAGCTGTTTTTT. It is translated as CSASAGTANTGELFF.

This clonotype was picked up a small number of times. In DNA, the CDR3 is TGCAGTGCTTACCGCAGGGGGGCATATACTGAAGCTTTCTTT. The encoded protein is CSAYRRGAYTEAFF. The chain combines TRBV20-1 with TRBJ1-1, with 7 bases that match TRBD1. The length of the CDR3 is 14 residues. Germline CDR1 reads DFQATT; CDR2 reads SNEGSKA (reference sequence). V shed 5 bases, J shed 5 bases, and the junction held 11 bases outside the gene matches.

V gene TRBV5-1 combines with J gene TRBJ1-2, with D perhaps TRBD1 (6 bases). Trimming pared 0 bases from V and 5 bases from J, leaving 11 bases between. Germline CDR1 is SGHRS and CDR2 is YFSETQ. CDR3 length: 14 residues. The CDR3 loop reads CASSLVPGEYGYTF. The DNA for the CDR3 is TGCGCCAGCAGCTTGGTGCCAGGGGAATATGGCTACACCTTC. Full variable domain (missing parts from reference TRBV5-1 and TRBJ1-2): KAGVTQTPRYLIKTRGQQVTLSCSPISGHRSVSWYQQTPGQGLQFLFEYFSETQRNKGNFPGRFSGRQFSNSRSEMNVSTLELGDSALYLCASSLVPGEYGYTFGSGTRLTVV.

V is TRBV10-3 and J is TRBJ1-2; tentative D call: TRBD1 (6 bases). CDR1 and CDR2 from the germline V gene are ENHRY and SYGVKD. This CDR3 is 14 amino acids long. V lost 0 bases and J 3 bases, leaving 8 bases between the germline ends. The CDR3 nucleotides read TGTGCCATCAGTGAGTCAGGGGGGGACTATGGCTACACCTTC. Its protein is CAISESGGDYGYTF.

This clonotype was counted only a few times. The genes are TRBV13 and TRBJ2-1, with D perhaps matching TRBD2 (5 bases). With the DNA end fitting TRBJ2-7 better, the J assignment may be wrong. The CDR3 extends over 15 amino acids. Germline CDR1 PRHDT, CDR2 FYEKMQ (reference sequence). CDR3 amino acids: CASSSDSLPYNEQYF. For the CDR3, the DNA is TGTGCCAGCAGCTCGGACTCCCTACCCTACAATGAGCAGTACTTC.

This chain uses TRBV6-2 or TRBV6-3 with TRBJ2-1; 7 bases match TRBD1. The CDR3 length is 12 residues. The germline V gene has CDR1 MNHEY and CDR2 SVGEGT. V lost 5 bases to trimming and J lost 10 bases; unmatched junction nucleotides: 5. The CDR3, as DNA: TGTGCCAGCAGTAACCACAGGGGCGAGCAGTTCTTC. Translated, it gives CASSNHRGEQFF.

V and J are TRBV7-6 and TRBJ1-1, with TRBD1 matching 10 bases. V dropped 8 bases and J dropped 2; count of bases not matched to a gene: 8. There are 15 residues in the CDR3. Looked up from germline, CDR1 is SGHVS and CDR2 is FNYEAQ. The CDR3 sequence: CASSNRDRGNTEAFF. The CDR3 DNA follows: TGTGCCAGCTCGAACCGGGACAGGGGAAACACTGAAGCTTTCTTT.

In this sample, this clonotype turned up many times. The chain recombines TRBV27 with TRBJ2-7, with 7 bases fitting TRBD1. The germline V gene has CDR1 MNHEY and CDR2 SMNVEV (reference sequence). This CDR3 spans 13 amino acids. V trimming: 2 bases; J trimming: 6 bases; junction bases outside the gene matches: 4. This CDR3 is CASSLGQAGEQYF. Written as DNA, the CDR3 is TGTGCCAGCAGTTTAGGACAGGCCGGCGAGCAGTACTTC.

This clonotype appeared a few times. A single base separates this from a much larger clone, so it may be a read error. The V gene is TRBV7-6, the J gene TRBJ2-3; D is unresolved. The CDR3 runs 13 residues. Germline V gene lookup returns CDR1 SGHVS and CDR2 FNYEAQ. Trimming took 5 bases from V and 0 from J, leaving 6 bases between them. The CDR3 here is CASSHTSTDTQYF. CDR3 nucleotides: TGTGCCAGCAGCCACACTAGCACAGATACGCAGTATTTT.

V is TRBV6-4 and J is TRBJ2-1; D is unresolved. V lost 0 bases, J lost 2 bases, and 2 bases lay in between. This CDR3 has 13 amino acids. Germline lookup yields CDR1 MRHNA and CDR2 SNTAGT. The chain's CDR3 is CASSDSPYNEQFF. CDR3 DNA sequence: TGTGCCAGCAGTGACTCCCCCTACAATGAGCAGTTCTTC.

V gene TRBV15 combines with J gene TRBJ1-2; TRBD1 might be the D (5 bases). CDR1 and CDR2 (germline): LNHNV, YYDKDF (reference sequence). CDR3 length equals 14 residues. Between the trimmed V and J ends, which lost 4 bases and 2 bases, there was a span of 11 bases. The CDR3 DNA sequence: TGTGCCACCAGCAAAAGACAGACGAACTATGGCTACACCTTC. Translation gives CATSKRQTNYGYTF.